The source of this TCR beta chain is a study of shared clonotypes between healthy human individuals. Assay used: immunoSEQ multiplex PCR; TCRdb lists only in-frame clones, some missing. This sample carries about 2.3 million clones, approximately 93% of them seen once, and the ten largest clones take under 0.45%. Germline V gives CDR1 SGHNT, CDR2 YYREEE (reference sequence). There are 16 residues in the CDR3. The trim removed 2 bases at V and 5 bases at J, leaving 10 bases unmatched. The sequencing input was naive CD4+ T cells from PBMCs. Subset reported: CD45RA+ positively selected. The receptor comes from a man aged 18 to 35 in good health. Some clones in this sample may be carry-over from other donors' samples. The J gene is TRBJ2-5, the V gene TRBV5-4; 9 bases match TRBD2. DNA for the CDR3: TGTGCCAGCAGCTTAGTTAGCGGGAGTGGGCGGGAGACCCAGTACTTC. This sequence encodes CASSLVSGSGRETQYF.